This T cell receptor beta chain was obtained from a study of blood T cell repertoires in COVID-19. Study as a whole: Nucleic acid was either cDNA or gDNA, and it came from T cells, B-cell-depleted T cells, or PBMCs.

There are a few counts of this clone. Data came from immunoSEQ multiplex PCR; TCRdb stores just in-frame clones and leaves some out. This table has about 130,000 clones, around 80% appearing once. Trimming cost V 6 bases and J 0 bases, with 11 bases left between them. CDR1 is ENHRY and CDR2 is SYGVKD in the germline V gene. This CDR3 has 15 amino acids. This clonotype originated in a man aged 60 to 69 who had recovered from COVID-19. The V and J genes are TRBV10-3 and TRBJ2-2; D perhaps matches TRBD1 (5 bases). The sample consisted of peripheral blood. This CDR3 reads CAIRSDMANTGELFF. The CDR3 nucleotides are TGTGCCATCAGGTCGGACATGGCGAACACCGGGGAGCTGTTTTTT.